This is a list of T cell receptor beta chains from one sample in a study of response to subunit inactivated influenza vaccine. TCRdb reprocessed the RT-PCR reads with MiXCR, giving one entry per CDR3 protein. Among 400,000 to 550,000 distinct CDR3 sequences listed, roughly 23% were seen once. The starting material was CD4+ T cells sorted from PBMCs, obtained around 5 days after vaccination. The receptors stem from a man aged 50 or older who received an inactivated influenza vaccine. CDR3s include the opening cysteine and the closing phenylalanine or tryptophan. Fields, in order: clone size, V gene, J gene, D gene, CDR3 protein, CDR3 DNA. D genes are given only for firm matches. Some rows mark clone size as missing; the rest say once, few, many or name a class of expanded clone.

many	TRBV12-3/TRBV12-4	TRBJ1-1	.	CASSLFGGTEAFF	TGTGCCAGCAGTTTATTTGGGGGCACTGAAGCTTTCTTT
.	TRBV20-1	TRBJ1-5	.	CSAYPGGGQPQHF	TGCAGTGCTTACCCGGGGGGGGGTCAGCCCCAGCATTTT
few	TRBV27	TRBJ1-6	TRBD1	CASKPTGGLNSPLHF	TGTGCCAGCAAGCCCACAGGGGGCTTAAATTCACCCCTCCACTTT
few	TRBV5-1	TRBJ1-2	TRBD1	CASSLEGDRWSYTF	TGCGCCAGCAGCTTGGAAGGGGACAGGTGGAGCTACACCTTC
few	TRBV6-1	TRBJ1-2	.	CATKTADPMVGGYTF	TGTGCCACCAAAACAGCGGACCCGATGGTGGGAGGCTACACCTTC
.	TRBV7-2	TRBJ1-2	.	CASRRDTDYGYTF	TGTGCCAGCAGGAGGGACACGGACTATGGCTACACCTTC
.	TRBV24-1	TRBJ1-2	.	CATQSPSNYGYTF	TGTGCCACTCAAAGCCCCAGCAACTATGGCTACACCTTC
few	TRBV20-1	TRBJ1-2	.	CSARDNLSYGYTF	TGCAGTGCTAGAGACAACCTGAGCTATGGCTACACCTTC
few	TRBV20-1	TRBJ2-5	.	CSAPPGSLLGETQYF	TGCAGTGCCCCCCCGGGGTCGTTGCTTGGGGAGACCCAGTACTTC
.	TRBV24-1	TRBJ2-2	TRBD2	CAISGSPNTGELFF	TGTGCCATTAGCGGGAGCCCAAACACCGGGGAGCTGTTTTTT
.	TRBV5-1	TRBJ2-5	.	CASSLDGGRQETQYF	TGCGCCAGCAGCTTGGATGGGGGGCGGCAAGAGACCCAGTACTTC
.	TRBV5-4	TRBJ2-6	TRBD1	CASSLSRTGTHSGANVLTF	TGTGCCAGCAGCTTGTCAAGGACAGGAACACACTCTGGGGCCAACGTCCTGACTTTC
many	TRBV29-1	TRBJ2-7	TRBD1	CSVVGQSSYEQYF	TGCAGCGTAGTGGGACAGTCTTCCTACGAGCAGTACTTC
.	TRBV6-5	TRBJ1-2	TRBD1	CASSYSILTGDYGYTF	TGTGCCAGCAGTTACTCGATCCTGACAGGGGACTATGGCTACACCTTC
.	TRBV12-3/TRBV12-4	TRBJ2-3	TRBD1	CASSLGWQGDTDTQYF	TGTGCCAGCAGTTTAGGGTGGCAGGGGGACACAGATACGCAGTATTTT
once	TRBV24-1	TRBJ2-2	.	CATKESNTGELFF	TGTGCCACTAAGGAGTCGAACACCGGGGAGCTGTTTTTT